The 9 T cell receptor beta chains presented below share a single source sample, sequenced in a study of identical twins. Via MiXCR, TCRdb re-called the 5' RACE reads, giving one row per CDR3 protein. This repertoire shows 1.5 million to 2 million distinct CDR3 sequences, roughly a third found once; its top ten account for more than 0.25%. The sequencing sample was made of cord blood. These receptors were taken from a newborn girl in good health.

This sequence joins TRBV6-5 and TRBJ2-7; TRBD2 matches 7 bases. The trim removed 5 bases at V and 0 bases at J, leaving 7 bases unmatched. The CDR3 runs 15 residues. Germline V lookup: CDR1 MNHEY, CDR2 SVGAGI. Here the CDR3 DNA reads TGTGCCAGCAGTCCGAACCGGGACTACTCCTACGAGCAGTACTTC. Encoded protein: CASSPNRDYSYEQYF.

This clonotype was detected many times. The rearrangement uses TRBV12-3 or TRBV12-4 and TRBJ2-1; TRBD1 matches 8 bases. V lost 1 base to trimming and J lost 7 bases; unmatched junction nucleotides: 9. The CDR3 covers 16 residues. CDR3 protein: CASSLEDRVLGNEQFF. CDR3 sequence (DNA): TGTGCCAGCAGTTTAGAGGACAGGGTGTTAGGGAATGAGCAGTTCTTC.

The J gene is TRBJ2-3, the V gene TRBV5-1; 8 positions match TRBD2. Germline trimming cut 5 bases from V and 4 bases from J; bases unmatched to any gene: 9. Looked up from germline, CDR1 is SGHRS and CDR2 is YFSETQ. CDR3 length: 15 residues. The CDR3 protein is CASRASGSHADTQYF. In DNA, the CDR3 is TGCGCCAGCAGAGCCAGCGGGAGTCACGCAGATACGCAGTATTTT.

The CDR3 region has the DNA TGTGCCAGCACCAACAGGGGGCTAGCCAAAAACATTCAGTACTTC. It encodes CASTNRGLAKNIQYF. The chain uses TRBV28 and TRBJ2-4; 9 bases align to TRBD1. The CDR3 runs 15 residues. Trimming removed 7 bases from V and 0 bases from J; junction bases left unmatched: 4. CDR1 is MDHEN and CDR2 is SYDVKM in the germline V gene.

The chain combines TRBV12-3 or TRBV12-4 with TRBJ1-2; no clear D gene. V lost 1 base, J lost 4 bases, and 10 bases lay in between. This CDR3 contains 14 residues. The CDR3: CASSLGQKGYGYTF. The CDR3 DNA reads TGTGCCAGCAGTTTAGGCCAGAAGGGCTATGGCTACACCTTC.

This clonotype was recorded at least ten times. The rearrangement uses TRBV11-2 and TRBJ1-2, with no clear D. Trimming took off 0 bases at V and 3 bases at J, with 11 bases between the two ends. Germline CDR1 is SGHAT and CDR2 is FQNNGV. The CDR3 covers 15 residues. The CDR3 reads CASSLDTGPYYGYTF. The CDR3 DNA reads as TGTGCCAGCAGCTTAGACACCGGGCCCTACTATGGCTACACCTTC.

This clonotype appeared a few times. This sequence joins TRBV13 and TRBJ2-7, with TRBD1 matching over 8 bases. The germline gives CDR1 PRHDT, CDR2 FYEKMQ (reference sequence). The CDR3 runs 15 residues. With V trimmed by 5 bases and J by 0 bases, 6 bases remained unmatched. CDR3 protein: CASSTRTGFSYEQYF. The CDR3 nucleotides read TGTGCCAGCAGCACGCGGACAGGGTTCTCCTACGAGCAGTACTTC.

The chain is built from TRBV6-1 and TRBJ1-1, with D maybe TRBD1 (6 bases). Trimming removed 3 bases from V and 10 bases from J, with 12 bases in between. The CDR3 is 12 residues long. Germline lookup yields CDR1 MNHNS and CDR2 SASEGT. The CDR3 reads CASSDWGGRAFF. The CDR3 bases are TGTGCCAGCAGTGATTGGGGGGGCCGAGCTTTCTTT.

This chain joins TRBV6-1 and TRBJ2-1; 10 nucleotides line up with TRBD1. Looked up from germline, CDR1 is MNHNS and CDR2 is SASEGT. V lost 6 bases to trimming and J lost 2 bases; unmatched junction nucleotides: 7. The CDR3 loop spans 16 amino acids. The CDR3 DNA reads as TGTGCCAGCAGCCAGAAGACAGGGGGCCCCTACAATGAGCAGTTCTTC. This codes for CASSQKTGGPYNEQFF.